This T cell receptor beta chain was obtained from a study of cytomegalovirus exposure and HLA in healthy donors. Vbeta (60) and Jbeta (13) primers were used in the PCR. Libraries were prepared by immunoSEQ multiplex PCR; TCRdb keeps only in-frame clonotypes and omits some of them. This table holds about 140,000 clones, roughly 80% found once. Per germline, CDR1 SGHRS and CDR2 YFSETQ. The V and J ends lost 0 bases and 11 bases, in that order; junction bases with no gene match: 10. The CDR3 length is 15 residues. Sequenced: PBMCs. The chain combines TRBV5-1 with TRBJ1-1; 10 nucleotides match TRBD1. This clonotype was sampled from a man aged 35 to 55 in good health and CMV-seronegative. The CDR3 DNA reads TGCGCCAGCAGCTTGGATGGGACAGGGGCGCGGGATGCTTTCTTT. Protein sequence: CASSLDGTGARDAFF.